These T cell receptor beta chains were read from a single sample in a study of beta chain features in type 1 diabetes. The method was immunoSEQ multiplex PCR; TCRdb's version includes in-frame clones alone and lacks a portion of them. Counted here are a few hundred thousand clones, around 25% occurring once; the ten biggest clones make up approximately 0.011%. The sequencing sample was made of naive CD4+ T cells from blood. All receptors come from a woman aged 25 to 39 with type 1 diabetes. CDR3s include the opening cysteine and the closing phenylalanine or tryptophan. The D gene is left open where the match is weak. Clone sizes are given selectively: once, few, many, or a class where the clone is expanded.

DNA	CDR3	length	size	D	V	J
TGCGCCAGCGGACACTACCACACCGGGGAGCTGTTTTTT	CASGHYHTGELFF	13	.	.	TRBV4-1	TRBJ2-2
TGTGCCAGCAGTTCCCCGACTAGCGGGACGAACTCCTACGAGCAGTACTTC	CASSSPTSGTNSYEQYF	17	few	TRBD2	TRBV28	TRBJ2-7
TGTGCCAGCTCACCACGAGGGTACGAGACCCAGTACTTC	CASSPRGYETQYF	13	.	.	TRBV18	TRBJ2-5
TGTGCCAGCAGCTGGGGGGATACTGGAAACACCATATATTTT	CASSWGDTGNTIYF	14	.	.	TRBV7-9	TRBJ1-3
TGCGCCAGCAGCCAAGACGAGACAGGGCCAATCAACAATGAGCAGTTCTTC	CASSQDETGPINNEQFF	17	.	TRBD1	TRBV4-1	TRBJ2-1
TGCGCCAGCAGCCAAGAGCGGGGACTCTCCACGGAGACCCAGTACTTC	CASSQERGLSTETQYF	16	few	.	TRBV4-1	TRBJ2-5
TGTGCCACCAGCAGAGATGAAACAGGGAGAGCTTTCTTT	CATSRDETGRAFF	13	few	.	TRBV15	TRBJ1-1
TGTGCCAGCAGCCGAGGGGGCGCGGGGAGCGAGCAGTACTTC	CASSRGGAGSEQYF	14	.	.	TRBV2	TRBJ2-7
TGCAGCGCTCCGCCTAGCGGGAGACTGACAGATACGCAGTATTTT	CSAPPSGRLTDTQYF	15	.	TRBD2	TRBV29-1	TRBJ2-3
TGTGCCAGCAGCCAGGTATTCTACGAGCAGTACTTC	CASSQVFYEQYF	12	.	.	TRBV7-9	TRBJ2-7
TGTGCCAGCAGCGTAGTCGGAGCGGGAGTTACAGATACGCAGTATTTT	CASSVVGAGVTDTQYF	16	.	TRBD2	TRBV9	TRBJ2-3
TGTGCCAGCTCACCCGAGGGCGTTGAAGCTTTCTTT	CASSPEGVEAFF	12	.	.	TRBV18	TRBJ1-1
TGTGCCGCCCTCGGGACTAGCGGGAATGAGCAGTTCTTC	CAALGTSGNEQFF	13	few	TRBD2	TRBV30	TRBJ2-1
TGTGCCAGCAGCTTTGGTCGACTAGTAACAGATACGCAGTATTTT	CASSFGRLVTDTQYF	15	few	.	TRBV5-4	TRBJ2-3
TGTGCCAGTAGTCCGCGGGACAGGGGATACGAGCAGTACTTC	CASSPRDRGYEQYF	14	.	TRBD1	TRBV19	TRBJ2-7
TGTGCCAGCAGCGTCAGGTATGAAGAGACCCAGTACTTC	CASSVRYEETQYF	13	.	.	TRBV9	TRBJ2-5
TGTGCCACCAGCAGAGATGGAGGGTTGTCCTACGAGCAGTACTTC	CATSRDGGLSYEQYF	15	.	.	TRBV15	TRBJ2-7
TGTGCCAGCAGTTTCGCTAGCGGGAGCACAGATACGCAGTATTTT	CASSFASGSTDTQYF	15	few	TRBD2	TRBV27	TRBJ2-3
TGCAGCGTTGTGGGCAGGGTGTCGAACACTGAAGCTTTCTTT	CSVVGRVSNTEAFF	14	few	.	TRBV29-1	TRBJ1-1
TGTGCCATCAGTGAGGGACAGACCTATGGCTACACCTTC	CAISEGQTYGYTF	13	.	.	TRBV10-3	TRBJ1-2
TGTGCCTGGAATCGGGAAGGGCCAAGGTTCTTC	CAWNREGPRFF	11	few	.	TRBV30	TRBJ2-1
TGTGCCAGCACTCCGGGAGATGGTAGCGGGACTAGGAATGAGCAGTTCTTC	CASTPGDGSGTRNEQFF	17	.	TRBD2	TRBV28	TRBJ2-1
TGTGCCAGCTCACCGCGGACAGGTGACTACAATGAGCAGTTCTTC	CASSPRTGDYNEQFF	15	few	TRBD1	TRBV18	TRBJ2-1
TGTGCCAGCAGTTACTATCCGTACCAAGAGACCCAGTACTTC	CASSYYPYQETQYF	14	few	.	TRBV6-5	TRBJ2-5